This T cell receptor beta chain was identified in a study of T cell repertoires in aging, cancer and after chemotherapy. Points from the study as a whole: In each cancer cohort, median generation probability increased across chemotherapy, suggesting thymic output rebounded. In cancer patients, declining TCR diversity with age involved lost richness and lost evenness.

TCR beta rearrangements were amplified from peripheral blood genomic DNA. Rearranged V-D-J TRB sequences were amplified with a mixed TRB-A/B primer pool. TCRdb independently ran MiXCR on the multiplex PCR reads; one entry per CDR3 protein. Among approximately 10,000 distinct CDR3 sequences listed, 33% were seen once. Remarks on this clonotype: Its antigen is currently unknown.

The specimen was blood. This TCR was sampled from a human donor in good health. The donor label of this sample is uncertain.

The DNA for the CDR3 is TGTGCCAGCAGTTACTCCACAGGGGTTCTAGCCAAAAACATTCAGTACTTC. Translation: CASSYSTGVLAKNIQYF. The chain carries TRBV6-6 and TRBJ2-4; TRBD1 aligns across 7 bases. The V gene's germline CDR1 is MNHNY and CDR2 SVGAGI (reference sequence). The CDR3 runs to 17 residues. After removal of 0 bases from V and 0 bases from J, the junction contained 5 bases not matched to a gene.